This TCR beta chain is drawn from a study of blood T cell repertoires in COVID-19. Study-level background: The origin of the acute and convalescent COVID-19 samples was the United States, Italy and Spain. Sources were T cells, B-cell-depleted T cells, or PBMCs; the material itself was cDNA or gDNA.

Per the original methods: Estimated nucleated cell counts came from reference gene primer amplification. The repertoire was sequenced with immunoSEQ multiplex PCR; TCRdb's copy has only in-frame clones and lacks some. V and J calls and clone size are copied from that table; D and trimming were computed from the DNA. In the table there are roughly 100,000 clones, about 91% of which are singletons. Per germline, CDR1 PRHDT and CDR2 FYEKMQ (reference sequence). The CDR3 totals 13 residues. The ends were cut back, 0 bases at V and 6 bases at J, with 3 bases in the middle. The sequenced sample consisted of peripheral blood. V is TRBV13 and J is TRBJ1-6; no clear D gene. The TCR was taken from a human donor in a cohort sampled during active COVID-19. CDR3 coding DNA: TGTGCCAGCAGCTTAGGTCGTAATTCACCCCTCCACTTT. Translated: CASSLGRNSPLHF.